These 20 T cell receptor beta chains share one sample of origin, sequenced in a study of cytotoxic CD8 clonotypes in ibrutinib-treated CLL. This table comes from immunoSEQ multiplex PCR, and its TCRdb copy is limited to in-frame clones, with some not included. Of about 270,000 clones in the sample, roughly three quarters were seen once. The sample in question was PBMCs, obtained at disease progression, from a patient treated with ibrutinib. Every receptor here comes from a human donor with chronic lymphocytic leukemia.

V usage is TRBV11-2 and J usage is TRBJ1-1; no clear D. The CDR3 has 11 amino acids. Per the germline V gene, CDR1 is SGHAT and CDR2 is FQNNGV. V lost 11 bases and J lost 4, with 11 bases in between. CDR3 sequence (DNA): TGTGCCGTCCAACGCGGCACTGAAGCTTTCTTT. Its translation is CAVQRGTEAFF. The whole variable domain, filled in from reference TRBV11-2 and TRBJ1-1, reads EAGVAQSPRYKIIEKRQSVAFWCNPISGHATLYWYQQILGQGPKLLIQFQNNGVVDDSQLPKDRFSAERLKGVDSTLKIQPAKLEDSAVYLCAVQRGTEAFFGQGTRLTVV.

The chain has TRBV11-2 and TRBJ2-3; 8 bases match TRBD2. V was clipped by 5 bases and J by 0 bases; unmatched bases: 7. Germline-derived CDR1 and CDR2 are SGHAT and FQNNGV. CDR3 length equals 16 residues. The CDR3 sequence: CASSPSGGPSTDTQYF. The CDR3 coding sequence is TGTGCCAGCAGCCCAAGCGGGGGACCTAGCACAGATACGCAGTATTTT.

This clone was detected only once. The chain carries TRBV9 and TRBJ2-1; 7 nucleotides match TRBD2. This CDR3 comprises 17 residues. Germline lookup yields CDR1 SGDLS and CDR2 YYNGEE. The trim removed 4 bases at V and 0 bases at J, leaving 10 bases unmatched. The CDR3: CASSPTKGGSSYNEQFF. DNA for the CDR3: TGTGCCAGCAGCCCGACGAAGGGCGGGAGCTCCTACAATGAGCAGTTCTTC.

This chain uses TRBV28 with TRBJ2-3, with a weak D call TRBD2 (5 bases). The V gene lost 9 bases and the J gene lost 4 bases, with 11 bases spanning the gap. The CDR3 runs 12 residues. Germline V gene data show CDR1 as MDHEN and CDR2 as SYDVKM. In nucleotides, the CDR3 is TGTGCCAGTCTAGCCCGGGCAGATACGCAGTATTTT. The encoded protein is CASLARADTQYF.

This clone has only a few counts. The J gene is TRBJ2-7, the V gene TRBV6-5; tentatively, D is TRBD2 (6 bases). The germline CDR1 and CDR2 sequences are MNHEY and SVGAGI. Trimming left V 10 bases short and J 4 bases short, with 14 bases between. This CDR3 has 12 residues. DNA of the CDR3: TGTGCCACCTCGGGAGAGTCGTACGAGCAGTACTTC. This sequence encodes CATSGESYEQYF.

The chain is built from TRBV5-8 and TRBJ1-6; tentative D call: TRBD1 (5 bases). The CDR3 is made up of 13 amino acids. Germline lookup yields CDR1 SGHTS and CDR2 YDEGEE. Trimming took 7 bases from V and 4 from J, leaving 9 bases between them. The CDR3 region is CASGDGYNSPLHF. CDR3 sequence (DNA): TGTGCCAGCGGGGACGGTTATAATTCACCCCTCCACTTT.

This chain joins TRBV7-9 and TRBJ2-7, with D perhaps TRBD1 (6 bases). The V end lost 5 bases, the J end lost 5 bases, and 16 bases lay between the germline ends. Looked up from germline, CDR1 is SEHNR and CDR2 is FQNEAQ (reference sequence). This CDR3 contains 14 residues. Here the CDR3 reads CASSATVGGHEQYF. The DNA of the CDR3 is TGTGCCAGCAGCGCGACCGTTGGGGGCCACGAGCAGTACTTC.

The chain carries TRBV5-1 and TRBJ2-1; possibly TRBD2 for D (6 bases). Germline CDR1 is SGHRS and CDR2 is YFSETQ. Trimming cost V 0 bases and J 4 bases, with 11 bases left between them. The CDR3 covers 15 residues. CDR3 nucleotide sequence: TGCGCCAGCAGCTTGGAAGGGCGGGGTTACAATGAGCAGTTCTTC. This codes for CASSLEGRGYNEQFF. The whole variable domain, filled in from reference TRBV5-1 and TRBJ2-1, reads KAGVTQTPRYLIKTRGQQVTLSCSPISGHRSVSWYQQTPGQGLQFLFEYFSETQRNKGNFPGRFSGRQFSNSRSEMNVSTLELGDSALYLCASSLEGRGYNEQFFGPGTRLTVL.

The genes are TRBV18 and TRBJ2-1, with 8 bases matching TRBD1. The ends lost 4 bases at V and 0 bases at J; junction bases unmatched: 5. The CDR3 has 16 residues. Germline V gene lookup returns CDR1 KGHSH and CDR2 LQKENI. CDR3 sequence: CASSLRQGSSYNEQFF. Written as DNA, the CDR3 is TGTGCCAGCTCACTACGACAGGGGTCCTCCTACAATGAGCAGTTCTTC.

V is TRBV29-1 and J is TRBJ2-3; the match to TRBD1 covers 7 bases. Germline assignment: CDR1 SQVTM and CDR2 ANQGSEA. The trim removed 6 bases at V and 4 bases at J, leaving 10 bases unmatched. CDR3 length: 14 residues. The CDR3: CSVRSTGFADTQYF. The CDR3 region has the DNA TGCAGCGTACGGTCGACAGGGTTCGCAGATACGCAGTATTTT.

V gene TRBV9 combines with J gene TRBJ2-7; 7 nucleotides match TRBD1. This CDR3 spans 14 amino acids. CDR1 and CDR2 (germline): SGDLS, YYNGEE. Trimming removed 0 bases from V and 1 base from J; junction bases left unmatched: 1. The CDR3 loop reads CASSVGGQSYEQYF. The DNA for the CDR3 is TGTGCCAGCAGCGTAGGGGGACAGTCCTACGAGCAGTACTTC.

This clone came up a few times. At the DNA level, this CDR3 is encoded by other sequences in the same sample as well. The CDR3 DNA reads TGTGCCAGCAGCTTAGGGGAGTACCAAGAGACCCAGTACTTC. Translated: CASSLGEYQETQYF. The J gene is TRBJ2-5, the V gene TRBV7-9; tentatively, D is TRBD2 (5 bases). The germline V gene encodes CDR1 SEHNR and CDR2 FQNEAQ (reference sequence). This CDR3 spans 14 amino acids. The ends were cut back, 1 base at V and 0 bases at J, with 6 bases in the middle.

A few counts support this clone. V gene TRBV2 combines with J gene TRBJ2-7; D unresolved. The germline gives CDR1 SNHLY, CDR2 FYNNEI. There are 13 residues in the CDR3. With 5 bases removed from V and 0 bases from J, the gap between germline ends came to 8 bases. The CDR3 nucleotides are TGTGCCAGCAGTTCCCGGGTCTCCTACGAGCAGTACTTC. This gives the protein CASSSRVSYEQYF.

The DNA of the CDR3 is TGTGCCAGCGGGGAGGTAGGGTTCTCTGGGGCCAACGTCCTGACTTTC. Translation gives CASGEVGFSGANVLTF. The rearrangement uses TRBV27 and TRBJ2-6; TRBD2 is a possible D gene (6 bases). Looked up from germline, CDR1 is MNHEY and CDR2 is SMNVEV (reference sequence). The CDR3 has 16 residues. Trimming took 8 bases from V and 0 from J, leaving 14 bases between them.

The J gene is TRBJ1-4, the V gene TRBV9; D is unclear. This CDR3 is 13 amino acids long. Trimming shortened V by 0 bases and J by 6 bases, and 6 bases separated the two germline ends. CDR1 is SGDLS and CDR2 is YYNGEE in the germline V gene. In nucleotides, the CDR3 is TGTGCCAGCAGCGTAGCGACCGATGAAAAACTGTTTTTT. Encoded protein: CASSVATDEKLFF.

This clone was observed a few times. The rearrangement uses TRBV7-2 and TRBJ2-1; TRBD1 matches at 9 bases. V was clipped by 7 bases and J by 9 bases; unmatched bases: 10. Germline V gene sequence: CDR1 SGHTA, CDR2 FQGNSA. CDR3 size: 14 residues. The CDR3 protein is CASTSGTGRIEQFF. DNA for the CDR3: TGTGCCAGCACATCCGGGACAGGGCGGATTGAGCAGTTCTTC.

Concerning this clone: Within the sample, other DNA sequences also encode this same CDR3. The chain links TRBV9 to TRBJ1-2, with TRBD1 matching over 8 bases. CDR1 is SGDLS and CDR2 is YYNGEE in the germline V gene. Trimming removed 5 bases from V and 4 bases from J; junction bases left unmatched: 4. The CDR3 covers 13 residues. CDR3 bases: TGTGCCAGCAGTGTTGACAGGGGCTATGGCTACACCTTC. Translating it yields CASSVDRGYGYTF. Using reference TRBV9 and TRBJ1-2 for the parts outside the CDR3, the full variable domain is DSGVTQTPKHLITATGQRVTLRCSPRSGDLSVYWYQQSLDQGLQFLIQYYNGEERAKGNILERFSAQQFPDLHSELNLSSLELGDSALYFCASSVDRGYGYTFGSGTRLTVV.

This sequence joins TRBV11-2 and TRBJ2-5; D might be TRBD1 (5 bases). The V end lost 1 base, the J end lost 5 bases, and 14 bases lay between the germline ends. This CDR3 comprises 15 residues. CDR1 and CDR2 (germline): SGHAT, FQNNGV. CDR3 sequence reads: CASSLVRGRAETQYF. CDR3 DNA: TGTGCCAGCAGCTTAGTACGCGGCAGGGCGGAGACCCAGTACTTC.

This clone came up once. The gene calls are TRBV29-1 and TRBJ2-1; 9 nucleotides line up with TRBD2. Unmatched junction bases numbered 8, after V lost 6 bases and J lost 5 bases. Germline V gene data show CDR1 as SQVTM and CDR2 as ANQGSEA. CDR3 length: 14 amino acids. CDR3: CSVEGLAGNNEQFF. CDR3 sequence (DNA): TGCAGCGTCGAGGGTCTAGCGGGAAACAATGAGCAGTTCTTC.

The chain links TRBV28 to TRBJ2-3; 8 nucleotides agree with TRBD2. V lost 5 bases, J lost 0 bases, and 13 bases stayed unmatched. This CDR3 contains 18 residues. From germline, CDR1 is MDHEN and CDR2 SYDVKM. The CDR3 here is CASSPSPGLGSSTDTQYF. DNA for the CDR3: TGTGCCAGCAGTCCTAGCCCGGGACTAGGGTCTAGCACAGATACGCAGTATTTT.